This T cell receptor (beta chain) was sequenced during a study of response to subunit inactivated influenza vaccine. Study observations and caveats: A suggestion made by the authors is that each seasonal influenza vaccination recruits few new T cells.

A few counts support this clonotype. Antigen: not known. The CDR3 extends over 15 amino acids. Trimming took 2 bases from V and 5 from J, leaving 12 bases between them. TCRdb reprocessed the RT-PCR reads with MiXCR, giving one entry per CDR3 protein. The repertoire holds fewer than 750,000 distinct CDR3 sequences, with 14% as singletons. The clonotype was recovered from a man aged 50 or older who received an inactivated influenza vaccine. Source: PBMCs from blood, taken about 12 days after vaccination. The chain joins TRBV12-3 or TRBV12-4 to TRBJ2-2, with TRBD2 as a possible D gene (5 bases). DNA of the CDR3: TGTGCCAGCAGTTTAAGAGGGTCCCCAACCGGGGAGCTGTTTTTT. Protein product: CASSLRGSPTGELFF.